This T cell receptor beta chain was sequenced during a study of T cells in Graves' hyperthyroidism and ophthalmopathy. General observations from the study: Ophthalmopathy, as predicted by the model, came a median about seven months after the prediction. From stable hyperthyroidism, ophthalmopathy was set apart by a 13 V-J model.

Trimming left V 1 base short and J 5 bases short, with 3 bases between. The CDR3 covers 12 residues. Germline CDR1 and CDR2: LGHDT and YNNKEL (reference sequence). RNA transcripts were the template for amplifying TCR beta CDR3 regions. In the first-round RT-PCR of the TCR CDR3, the HTBI primer set was used. TCRdb re-analysed the multiplex PCR reads in MiXCR, keeping a single row per CDR3 protein. This table holds roughly 380,000 distinct CDR3 sequences, 11% to 15% found once. Uncontrolled infection, other autoimmune disease, pregnancy or lactation led to exclusion. About this clonotype: What it binds is not known. Just one base apart from a much larger clone, this may be a read error.

Sequencing was performed on blood. The chain has TRBV3-1 and TRBJ2-1; no reliable D call. The sequence derives from a woman aged 55-69 years with Graves' hyperthyroidism. The CDR3 loop is CASSQGDNEQFF. CDR3 DNA sequence: TGTGCCAGCAGCCAAGGGGACAATGAGCAGTTCTTC.